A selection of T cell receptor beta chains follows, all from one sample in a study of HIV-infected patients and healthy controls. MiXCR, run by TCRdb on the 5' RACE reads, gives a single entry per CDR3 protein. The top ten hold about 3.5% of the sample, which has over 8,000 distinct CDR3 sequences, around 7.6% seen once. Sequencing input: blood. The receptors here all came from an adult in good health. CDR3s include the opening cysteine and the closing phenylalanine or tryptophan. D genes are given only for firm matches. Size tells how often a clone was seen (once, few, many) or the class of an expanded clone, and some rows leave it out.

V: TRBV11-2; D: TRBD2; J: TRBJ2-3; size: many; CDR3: CASSHVAGSTDTQYF; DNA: TGTGCCAGCAGCCACGTAGCGGGGAGCACAGATACGCAGTATTTT
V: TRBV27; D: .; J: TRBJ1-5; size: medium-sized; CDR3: CASSPYRTMNQPQHF; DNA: TGTGCCAGCAGTCCTTACAGGACCATGAATCAGCCCCAGCATTTT
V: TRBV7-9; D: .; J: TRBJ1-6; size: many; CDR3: CASSFLDREPVSPLHF; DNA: TGTGCCAGCAGCTTTTTGGACAGAGAACCGGTTTCACCCCTCCACTTT
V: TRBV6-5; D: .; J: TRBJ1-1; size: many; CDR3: CASSYSMNTEAFF; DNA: TGTGCCAGCAGTTACTCGATGAACACTGAAGCTTTCTTT
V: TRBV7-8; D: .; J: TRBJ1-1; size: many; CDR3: CASSGDRLGTEAFF; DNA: TGTGCCAGCAGCGGTGACAGGTTAGGGACTGAAGCTTTCTTT
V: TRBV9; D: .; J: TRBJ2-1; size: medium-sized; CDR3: CASSVEGTGGGEQFF; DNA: TGTGCCAGCAGCGTAGAAGGGACCGGAGGCGGTGAGCAGTTCTTC
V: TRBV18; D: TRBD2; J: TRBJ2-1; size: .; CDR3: CASSTSGTSGEKQFF; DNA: TGTGCCAGCTCAACGTCCGGGACTAGCGGTGAGAAGCAGTTCTTC
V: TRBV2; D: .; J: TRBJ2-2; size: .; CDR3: CASSLRGAANTGELFF; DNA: TGTGCCAGCAGTCTTCGGGGGGCAGCGAACACCGGGGAGCTGTTTTTT
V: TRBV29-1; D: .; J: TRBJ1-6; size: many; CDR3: CSVDRTGQNNSPLHF; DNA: TGCAGCGTTGATCGTACGGGCCAGAATAATTCACCCCTCCACTTT
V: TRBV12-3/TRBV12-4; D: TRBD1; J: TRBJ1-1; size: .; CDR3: CASSRSRIKQGVGAFF; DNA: TGTGCCAGCAGTAGAAGCAGAATTAAACAGGGGGTAGGAGCTTTCTTT
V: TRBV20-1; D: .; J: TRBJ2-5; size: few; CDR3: CSVSRGTKETQYF; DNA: TGCAGTGTATCACGGGGGACGAAAGAGACCCAGTACTTC
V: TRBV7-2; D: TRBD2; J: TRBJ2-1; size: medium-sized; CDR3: CASTGRGGKQFF; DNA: TGTGCCAGCACCGGCCGGGGGGGTAAGCAGTTCTTC
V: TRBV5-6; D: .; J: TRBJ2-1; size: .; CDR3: CASSLGGGLAGNEQFF; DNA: TGTGCCAGCAGCTTAGGAGGGGGACTGGCAGGCAATGAGCAGTTCTTC
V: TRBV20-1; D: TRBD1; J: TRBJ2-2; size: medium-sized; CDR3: CSARDPRQGIGTGELFF; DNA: TGCAGTGCTAGAGATCCGCGACAGGGGATAGGGACCGGGGAGCTGTTTTTT